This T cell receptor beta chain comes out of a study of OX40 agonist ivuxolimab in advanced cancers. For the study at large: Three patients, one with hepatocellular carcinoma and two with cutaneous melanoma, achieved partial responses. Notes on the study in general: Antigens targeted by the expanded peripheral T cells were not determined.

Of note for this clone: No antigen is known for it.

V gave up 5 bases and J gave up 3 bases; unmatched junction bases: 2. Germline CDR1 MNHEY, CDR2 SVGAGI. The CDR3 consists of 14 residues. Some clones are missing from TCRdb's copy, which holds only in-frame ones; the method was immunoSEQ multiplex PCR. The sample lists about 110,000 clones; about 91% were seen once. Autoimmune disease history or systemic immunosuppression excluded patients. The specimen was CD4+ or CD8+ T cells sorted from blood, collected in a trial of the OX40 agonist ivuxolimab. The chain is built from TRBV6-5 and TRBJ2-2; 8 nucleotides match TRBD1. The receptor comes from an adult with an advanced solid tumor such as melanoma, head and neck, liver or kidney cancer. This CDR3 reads CASSRQGYTGELFF. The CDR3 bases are TGTGCCAGCAGTAGACAGGGGTACACCGGGGAGCTGTTTTTT.